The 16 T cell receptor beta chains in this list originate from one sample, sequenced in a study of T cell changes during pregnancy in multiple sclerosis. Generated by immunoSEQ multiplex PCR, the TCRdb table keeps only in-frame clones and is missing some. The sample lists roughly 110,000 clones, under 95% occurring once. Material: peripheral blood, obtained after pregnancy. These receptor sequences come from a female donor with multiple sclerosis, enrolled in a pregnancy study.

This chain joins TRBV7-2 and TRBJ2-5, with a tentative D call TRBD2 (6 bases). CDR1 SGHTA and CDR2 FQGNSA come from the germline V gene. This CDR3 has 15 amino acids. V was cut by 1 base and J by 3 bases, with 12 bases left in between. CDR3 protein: CASSLGRRGKETQYF. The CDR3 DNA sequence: TGTGCCAGCAGCTTAGGGCGGCGGGGAAAAGAGACCCAGTACTTC.

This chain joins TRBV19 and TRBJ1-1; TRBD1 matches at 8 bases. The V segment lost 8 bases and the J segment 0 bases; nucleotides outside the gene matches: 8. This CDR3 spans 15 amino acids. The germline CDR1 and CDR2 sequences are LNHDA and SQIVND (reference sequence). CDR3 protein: CASGQGTYMNTEAFF. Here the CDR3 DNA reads TGTGCCAGTGGACAGGGTACCTACATGAACACTGAAGCTTTCTTT. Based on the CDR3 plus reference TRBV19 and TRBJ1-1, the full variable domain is DGGITQSPKYLFRKEGQNVTLSCEQNLNHDAMYWYRQDPGQGLRLIYYSQIVNDFQKGDIAEGYSVSREKKESFPLTVTSAQKNPTAFYLCASGQGTYMNTEAFFGQGTRLTVV.

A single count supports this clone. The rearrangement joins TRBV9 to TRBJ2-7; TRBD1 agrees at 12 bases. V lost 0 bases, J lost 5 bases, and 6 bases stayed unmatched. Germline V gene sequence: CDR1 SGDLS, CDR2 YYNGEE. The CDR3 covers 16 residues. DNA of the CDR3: TGTGCCAGCAGCGTAGATGGGACAGGGGGCATCAACGAGCAGTACTTC. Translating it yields CASSVDGTGGINEQYF.

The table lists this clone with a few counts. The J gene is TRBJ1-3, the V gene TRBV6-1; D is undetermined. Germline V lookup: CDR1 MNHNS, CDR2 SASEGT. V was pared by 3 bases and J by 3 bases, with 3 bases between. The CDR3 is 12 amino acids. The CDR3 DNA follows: TGTGCCAGCAGTGATATTGGAAACACCATATATTTT. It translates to CASSDIGNTIYF.

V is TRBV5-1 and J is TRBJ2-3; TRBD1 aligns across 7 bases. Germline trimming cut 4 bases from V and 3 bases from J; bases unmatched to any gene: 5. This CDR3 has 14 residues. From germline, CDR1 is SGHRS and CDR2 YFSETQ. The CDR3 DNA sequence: TGCGCCAGCAGCATTCGACAGGGAACAGATACGCAGTATTTT. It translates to CASSIRQGTDTQYF.

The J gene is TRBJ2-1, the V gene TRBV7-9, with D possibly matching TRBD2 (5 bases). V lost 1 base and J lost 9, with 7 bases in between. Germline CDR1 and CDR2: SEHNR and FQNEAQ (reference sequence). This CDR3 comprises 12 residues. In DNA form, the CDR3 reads TGTGCCAGCAGCTTAGAAGGAGGTGAGCAGTTCTTC. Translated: CASSLEGGEQFF.

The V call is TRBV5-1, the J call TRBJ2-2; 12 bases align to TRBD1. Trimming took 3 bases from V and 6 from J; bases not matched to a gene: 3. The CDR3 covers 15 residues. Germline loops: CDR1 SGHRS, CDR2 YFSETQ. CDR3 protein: CASSWGQGASGELFF. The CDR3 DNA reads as TGCGCCAGCAGCTGGGGACAGGGGGCGTCCGGGGAGCTGTTTTTT.

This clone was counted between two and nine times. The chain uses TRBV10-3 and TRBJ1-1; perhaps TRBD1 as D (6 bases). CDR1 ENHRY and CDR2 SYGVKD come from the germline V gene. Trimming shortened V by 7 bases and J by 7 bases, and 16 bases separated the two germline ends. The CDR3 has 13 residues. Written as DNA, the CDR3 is TGTGCCATCACTCTTGGACAGTACGGTGAAGCTTTCTTT. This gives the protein CAITLGQYGEAFF.

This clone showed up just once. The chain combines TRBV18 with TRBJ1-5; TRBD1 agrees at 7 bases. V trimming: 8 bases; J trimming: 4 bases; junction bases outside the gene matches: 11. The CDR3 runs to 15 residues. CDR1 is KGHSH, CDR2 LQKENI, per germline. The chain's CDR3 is CASPRDRPKNQPQHF. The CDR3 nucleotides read TGTGCCAGCCCACGGGACAGACCGAAGAATCAGCCCCAGCATTTT.

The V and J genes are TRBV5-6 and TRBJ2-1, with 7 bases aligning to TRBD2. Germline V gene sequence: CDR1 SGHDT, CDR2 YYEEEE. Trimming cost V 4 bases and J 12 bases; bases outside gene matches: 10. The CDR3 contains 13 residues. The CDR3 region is CASSPGGSGRQFF. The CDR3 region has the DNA TGTGCCAGCAGCCCGGGGGGTTCGGGGCGGCAGTTCTTC.

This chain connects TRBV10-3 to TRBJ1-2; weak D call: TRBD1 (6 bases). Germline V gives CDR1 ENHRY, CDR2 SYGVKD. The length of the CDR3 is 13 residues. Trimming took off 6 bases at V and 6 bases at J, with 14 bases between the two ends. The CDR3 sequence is CAIRTRTEDGYTF. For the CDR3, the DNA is TGTGCCATCAGGACCCGGACAGAGGATGGCTACACCTTC.

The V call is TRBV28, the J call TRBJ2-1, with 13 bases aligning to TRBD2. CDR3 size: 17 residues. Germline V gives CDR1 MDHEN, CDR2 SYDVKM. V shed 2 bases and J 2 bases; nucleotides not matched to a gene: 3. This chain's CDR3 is CASSLGGTSGTYNEQFF. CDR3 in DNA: TGTGCCAGCAGTTTAGGGGGGACTAGCGGGACCTACAATGAGCAGTTCTTC.

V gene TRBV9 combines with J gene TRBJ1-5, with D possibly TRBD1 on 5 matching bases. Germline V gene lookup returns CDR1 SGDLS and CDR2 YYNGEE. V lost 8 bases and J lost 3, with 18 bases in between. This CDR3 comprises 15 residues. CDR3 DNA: TGTGCCAGGTTCAAGTGGGGCAGGACCAATCAGCCCCAGCATTTT. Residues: CARFKWGRTNQPQHF. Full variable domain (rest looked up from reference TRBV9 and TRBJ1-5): DSGVTQTPKHLITATGQRVTLRCSPRSGDLSVYWYQQSLDQGLQFLIQYYNGEERAKGNILERFSAQQFPDLHSELNLSSLELGDSALYFCARFKWGRTNQPQHFGDGTRLSIL.

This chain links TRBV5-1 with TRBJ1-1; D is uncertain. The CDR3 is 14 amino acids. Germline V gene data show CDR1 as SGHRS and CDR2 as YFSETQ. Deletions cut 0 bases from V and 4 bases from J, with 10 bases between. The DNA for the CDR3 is TGCGCCAGCAGCTTGGTGGCCGAGGGCACTGAAGCTTTCTTT. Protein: CASSLVAEGTEAFF.

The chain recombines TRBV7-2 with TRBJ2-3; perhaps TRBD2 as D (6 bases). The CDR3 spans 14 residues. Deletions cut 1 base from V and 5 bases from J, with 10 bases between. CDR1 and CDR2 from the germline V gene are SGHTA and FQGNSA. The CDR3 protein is CASSLDRGGDTQYF. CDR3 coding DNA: TGTGCCAGCAGCTTAGACCGGGGAGGAGATACGCAGTATTTT. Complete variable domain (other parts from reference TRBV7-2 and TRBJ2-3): GAGVSQSPSNKVTEKGKDVELRCDPISGHTALYWYRQSLGQGLEFLIYFQGNSAPDKSGLPSDRFSAERTGGSVSTLTIQRTQQEDSAVYLCASSLDRGGDTQYFGPGTRLTVL.

This CDR3 is CASSLAGSGGPEQFF. The CDR3 DNA follows: TGTGCCAGCAGCTTAGCGGGGAGCGGGGGGCCTGAGCAGTTCTTC. The J gene is TRBJ2-1, the V gene TRBV7-8; TRBD2 aligns across 9 bases. This CDR3 comprises 15 residues. CDR1 SGHVS and CDR2 FQNEAQ come from the germline V gene. J was trimmed by 9 bases and V by 0 bases; bases with no gene match: 6.